The source of this TCR beta chain is a study of T cell repertoires in cytomegalovirus infection. TCRdb re-derived calls from the reads in MiXCR, one entry per CDR3 protein. The sample has some 300,000 distinct CDR3 sequences; around 9.6% are singletons. V lost 3 bases and J 0 bases, leaving 18 bases between the germline ends. The CDR3 length is 19 residues. J is TRBJ2-6 and V is TRBV12-3 or TRBV12-4; D is uncertain. The sample taken for sequencing was PBMCs. This receptor was identified in a human donor in good health (CMV status not recorded). Some clones in this sample may be carry-over from other donors' samples. CDR3 bases: TGTGCCAGCAGTTTCGCCTCCGAGACGGAGTCCTCTGGGGCCAACGTCCTGACTTTC. Residues: CASSFASETESSGANVLTF.